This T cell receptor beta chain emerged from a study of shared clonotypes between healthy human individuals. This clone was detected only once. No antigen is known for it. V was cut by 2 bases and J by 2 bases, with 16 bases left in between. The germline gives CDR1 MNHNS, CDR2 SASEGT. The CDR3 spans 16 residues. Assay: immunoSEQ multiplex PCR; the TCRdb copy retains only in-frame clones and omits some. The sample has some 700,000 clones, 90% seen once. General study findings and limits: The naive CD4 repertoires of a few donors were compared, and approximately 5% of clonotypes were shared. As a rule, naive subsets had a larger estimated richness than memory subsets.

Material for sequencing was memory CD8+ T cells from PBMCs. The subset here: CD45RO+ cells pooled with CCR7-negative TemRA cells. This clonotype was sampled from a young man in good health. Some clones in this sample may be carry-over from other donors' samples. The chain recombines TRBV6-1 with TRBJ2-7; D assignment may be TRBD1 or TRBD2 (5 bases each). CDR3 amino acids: CASSERGAQGTYEQYF. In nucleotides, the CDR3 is TGTGCCAGCAGTGAACGGGGAGCGCAGGGTACCTACGAGCAGTACTTC.